The entry below gives a single T cell receptor beta chain sequence along with its context. Its cognate antigen has yet to be identified. A much larger clone lies a single base off, so this may be a read error. A patient counted as having stable Graves' hyperthyroidism if no progression to ophthalmopathy occurred over 18 months of follow-up. The hyperthyroidism patients were between 18 and 65 years old and newly diagnosed, with a disease duration of less than 2 months. The study excluded patients with uncontrolled infections, other autoimmune diseases, pregnancy or lactation. Diagnoses were based on clinical symptoms, serum thyroxine and TRAb, thyroid ultrasound and orbital computed tomography. PBMCs were separated from roughly 10 ml of fresh peripheral blood using Ficoll-Paque density gradient centrifugation. Trizol reagent was used to extract total RNA, and RNA quality was then checked on an Agilent 2100 Bioanalyzer.

This specimen comes from a study of T cells in Graves' hyperthyroidism and ophthalmopathy (dated by TCRdb to 2018 to 2020). With regard to the full study: Peripheral blood was sampled at the time of initial diagnosis, prior to any treatment. A discovery cohort of about 96 patients, about 43 with Graves' ophthalmopathy and more than 55 with stable Graves' hyperthyroidism, was used to find distinguishing TCR V-J signatures. TCR Vbeta CDR3 sequencing of 120 to 150 peripheral blood samples (over 40 ophthalmopathy, around 80 hyperthyroidism and roughly 17 progressor patients) is reported in the paper. Prospective prediction of ophthalmopathy was tested in an independent validation cohort of approximately 19 hyperthyroidism patients and some 17 patients who later progressed to ophthalmopathy. Following sampling, methimazole starting at 30 mg daily was given to hyperthyroidism patients, and high-dose intravenous methylprednisolone was given to ophthalmopathy patients. For training and testing, the approximately 92 patients in the discovery cohort were randomly divided in a 7:3 ratio. Thyroid tissue and blood T-cell repertoires from six Graves' hyperthyroidism patients were also compared in the study.

From its cysteine to its phenylalanine, the CDR3 spans 19 amino acids. Here the CDR3 DNA is all that survives: 57 bases in frame from base 1. V loses 3 bases of germline sequence and J loses 7 bases, and the interval between the two ends is 27 bases. Via the germline V gene, CDR1 is MDHEN and CDR2 SYDVKM. The TCR beta CDR3 regions were amplified from the RNA transcripts. The first round of RT-PCR for the TCR CDR3 was performed with the HTBI primer set and the Qiagen OneStep RT-PCR kit. Libraries were constructed in a second round of multiplex PCR, after which size selection and purification were performed. Libraries were sequenced paired-end with 100 bp reads on an Illumina HiSeq2000. The paper's data handling went like this. SOAPnuke was used to process the raw data, with reads discarded if the reads contained adapters or uncalled bases, had a mean Phred below 15, or lacked an exact constant-primer or identifier match. High-quality paired reads were merged using COPE v1.2.5, and each unique nucleotide sequence was defined as a clonotype. MiTCR v1.1 was used to align clonotypes to the IMGT TRBV, TRBD and TRBJ reference segments. Analysis was restricted to V-J combinations with a frequency above 0.0001, which covered 98% to 99.2% of repertoires. The TCS score was defined as F50 (clonal expansion) divided by E x V (chaos), with BLOSUM62-based TCRdist calculated between CDR3 peptides within each V-J. Welch's t-statistics and random forest reduced roughly 530 V-J features to 10 to 15, which were used in a naive Bayes classifier (R e1071). The public sequencing data were trimmed at Q25 with fastp and processed into clonotypes with MiXCR by TCRdb, which kept only in-frame beta chains. For every CDR3 protein sequence, its rows merge into one entry that carries the most common genes and DNA. The V and J calls follow TCRdb's processing rather than the paper's. This sample holds hundreds of thousands of distinct CDR3 sequences; 12% to 15% were observed only once. The ten most abundant clones make up more than 8.5% of the sample.

General findings and caveats noted by the study authors: Most expanded thyroid clonotypes (frequency above 0.001) were also found in blood, which suggests that blood repertoires may mirror thyroid immune responses. No statistical method was used to fix the sample size in advance, and group allocation was not hidden from the investigators. In validation, the model predicted progression to ophthalmopathy a median of roughly 6.1 months before onset, with around 70% sensitivity and about 72% specificity. A 13 V-J signature model separated ophthalmopathy from stable hyperthyroidism, with about 90% sensitivity and 81.08% specificity in cross-validation and 80%/75% in testing.

The receptor's source is a young woman with Graves' hyperthyroidism. The sample comprised blood. The chain joins TRBV28 to TRBJ2-2; perhaps TRBD1 is the D gene, with 9 bases matching. The DNA sequence reads TGTGCCAGCAGTTTTCCGGGACAGGGACTAGTGGGAGGCCACGGGGAGCTGTTTTTT. Translated, it gives CASSFPGQGLVGGHGELFF.